This is a list of T cell receptor beta chains from one sample in a study of CD8 T cells in Susac syndrome. One entry per CDR3 protein, called by TCRdb with MiXCR from the immunoSEQ multiplex PCR reads. The data show about 140,000 distinct CDR3 sequences, about 95% seen once. The sample was CD4+ T cells from PBMCs. Source of these receptors: a human donor with multiple sclerosis. CDR3s include the opening cysteine and the closing phenylalanine or tryptophan. A D gene is named only where the DNA matches it firmly. Clone size is given for some rows only: seen once, a few or many times, or a class if the clone is expanded.

cdr3_aa,cdr3_nt,clone_size,v_call,j_call,d_call
CASSSVAGRSTDTQYF,TGTGCCAGCAGCTCCGTAGCGGGCCGCTCCACAGATACGCAGTATTTT,-,TRBV7-2,TRBJ2-3,TRBD2
CSARSPEKISTDTQYF,TGCAGTGCTAGATCCCCGGAGAAAATTAGCACAGATACGCAGTATTTT,-,TRBV20-1,TRBJ2-3,-
CASSLERSAGRTDTQYF,TGTGCCAGCAGCTTAGAGCGGTCAGCGGGGAGGACAGATACGCAGTATTTT,-,TRBV7-9,TRBJ2-3,TRBD2
CASSQDRLSYEQYF,TGTGCCAGCAGCCAGGACCGGCTCTCCTACGAGCAGTACTTC,-,TRBV12-3/TRBV12-4,TRBJ2-7,-
CATSRGIYNEQFF,TGTGCCACCAGCAGAGGTATCTACAATGAGCAGTTCTTC,-,TRBV15,TRBJ2-1,-
CASSVAPFGRVTDTQYF,TGTGCCAGCAGCGTAGCCCCCTTCGGGAGGGTTACAGATACGCAGTATTTT,-,TRBV9,TRBJ2-3,TRBD2
CASSQARASGQETQYF,TGTGCCAGCAGCCAGGCCCGAGCTAGCGGGCAAGAGACCCAGTACTTC,-,TRBV7-9,TRBJ2-5,TRBD2
CASSQTGAGALFRPQHF,TGTGCCAGCAGTCAAACTGGGGCAGGAGCACTTTTTAGGCCCCAGCATTTT,-,TRBV27,TRBJ1-5,-
CASTLMTGNGYTF,TGTGCCAGCACCCTGATGACAGGGAACGGCTACACCTTC,-,TRBV12-3/TRBV12-4,TRBJ1-2,TRBD1
CASSIIAGETYEQYF,TGTGCCAGTAGTATCATAGCGGGAGAGACCTACGAGCAGTACTTC,-,TRBV19,TRBJ2-7,TRBD2
CASRVGSLTNQPQHF,TGTGCCAGCAGGGTGGGGAGTCTCACCAATCAGCCCCAGCATTTT,-,TRBV27,TRBJ1-5,-
CATSRGQGDGYTF,TGTGCCACCAGCAGAGGACAGGGGGATGGCTACACCTTC,-,TRBV15,TRBJ1-2,TRBD1
CSLLKNTEAFF,TGCAGTTTACTAAAGAACACTGAAGCTTTCTTT,-,TRBV20-1,TRBJ1-1,-
CASSLSGGSGETQYF,TGTGCCAGCAGCTTATCTGGCGGGAGTGGGGAGACCCAGTACTTC,few,TRBV7-8,TRBJ2-5,TRBD2
CASSLAGNGYTF,TGTGCCAGCAGCTTAGCAGGCAACGGCTACACCTTC,-,TRBV7-8,TRBJ1-2,-
CSARGGQGLHQPQHF,TGCAGTGCTAGGGGGGGACAGGGTCTCCATCAGCCCCAGCATTTT,-,TRBV20-1,TRBJ1-5,TRBD1
CASKTQGRGEQYF,TGTGCCAGCAAAACACAGGGGCGAGGCGAGCAGTACTTC,-,TRBV2,TRBJ2-7,TRBD1
CASSLLGEKLFF,TGTGCCAGCAGCTTGCTGGGGGAAAAACTGTTTTTT,once,TRBV5-4,TRBJ1-4,-
CASRTIWGNTEAFF,TGTGCCAGCAGAACCATCTGGGGGAACACTGAAGCTTTCTTT,-,TRBV12-3/TRBV12-4,TRBJ1-1,-
CSGGHSGNTIYF,TGCAGCGGGGGCCACTCTGGAAACACCATATATTTT,-,TRBV29-1,TRBJ1-3,-
CASSAGGPAGQPQHF,TGTGCCAGCAGTGCAGGGGGCCCCGCGGGACAGCCCCAGCATTTT,-,TRBV28,TRBJ1-5,TRBD1
CATSDSPGQGNGYTF,TGTGCCACCAGTGATTCCCCGGGACAGGGGAATGGCTACACCTTC,-,TRBV24-1,TRBJ1-2,TRBD1
CASSLRDRGLLGISGANVLTF,TGTGCCAGCAGTCTCCGGGACAGGGGACTCTTAGGGATCTCTGGGGCCAACGTCCTGACTTTC,once,TRBV11-1,TRBJ2-6,TRBD1
CASSGTGLGNIQYF,TGTGCCAGCAGTGGGACAGGGTTGGGGAACATTCAGTACTTC,few,TRBV6-1,TRBJ2-4,TRBD1
CSVEGISNRAPYEQYF,TGCAGCGTTGAAGGTATTTCAAACAGGGCTCCCTACGAGCAGTACTTC,-,TRBV29-1,TRBJ2-7,-
CASSPPTKTGELFF,TGTGCCAGCTCACCACCTACTAAGACCGGGGAGCTGTTTTTT,-,TRBV18,TRBJ2-2,-
CAWKQGNQPQHF,TGTGCCTGGAAACAGGGTAATCAGCCCCAGCATTTT,-,TRBV30,TRBJ1-5,-
CASSVVGGPYEQYF,TGTGCCAGCAGCGTAGTTGGGGGACCCTACGAGCAGTACTTC,-,TRBV9,TRBJ2-7,-
CASSLPSETQYF,TGTGCCAGCAGCTTACCTTCGGAGACCCAGTACTTC,-,TRBV5-6,TRBJ2-5,-
CSVVWGFDTEAFF,TGCAGCGTTGTCTGGGGGTTCGACACTGAAGCTTTCTTT,-,TRBV29-1,TRBJ1-1,-
CASSFSSLGGYTF,TGTGCCAGCAGTTTCTCGAGCTTGGGAGGCTACACCTTC,-,TRBV12-3/TRBV12-4,TRBJ1-2,-
CSARQEHKNIQYF,TGCAGTGCTAGGCAGGAACATAAAAACATTCAGTACTTC,-,TRBV20-1,TRBJ2-4,-
CASSQESGAFF,TGTGCCAGCAGCCAAGAATCCGGAGCTTTCTTT,-,TRBV3-1,TRBJ1-1,-
CSARASKGHQPQHF,TGCAGTGCTAGAGCCTCCAAGGGGCATCAGCCCCAGCATTTT,-,TRBV20-1,TRBJ1-5,-
CASSPGGVGQRYQPQHF,TGTGCCAGCAGCCCCGGTGGAGTTGGACAGAGATATCAGCCCCAGCATTTT,-,TRBV7-9,TRBJ1-5,-
CASSQEEGSGSVYEQYF,TGCGCCAGCAGCCAAGAGGAGGGTAGCGGGAGCGTCTACGAGCAGTACTTC,-,TRBV4-1,TRBJ2-7,TRBD2
CSVERTANYGYTF,TGCAGCGTTGAACGGACAGCTAACTATGGCTACACCTTC,-,TRBV29-1,TRBJ1-2,-
CASSSETRGYTF,TGTGCCAGCAGTTCAGAGACTCGGGGCTACACCTTC,once,TRBV6-2/TRBV6-3,TRBJ1-2,-
CASTPPGNYEQFF,TGTGCCAGCACCCCTCCAGGGAATTATGAGCAGTTCTTC,-,TRBV2,TRBJ2-1,-
CSVSLGAGGETQYF,TGCAGCGTTTCCCTCGGGGCCGGGGGGGAGACCCAGTACTTC,once,TRBV29-1,TRBJ2-5,TRBD2
CASSLAVNYNSPLHF,TGTGCCAGCAGCTTAGCCGTCAACTATAATTCACCCCTCCACTTT,once,TRBV7-2,TRBJ1-6,-
CASSKETGEQYF,TGTGCCAGCAGCAAAGAAACAGGCGAGCAGTACTTC,-,TRBV21-1,TRBJ2-7,-
CASSLELTRKAFF,TGTGCCAGCAGCTTAGAGCTCACGCGTAAAGCTTTCTTT,-,TRBV11-2,TRBJ1-1,-
CASSYGEGREQYF,TGTGCCAGCAGTTACGGGGAGGGCCGCGAGCAGTACTTC,-,TRBV6-5,TRBJ2-7,TRBD2